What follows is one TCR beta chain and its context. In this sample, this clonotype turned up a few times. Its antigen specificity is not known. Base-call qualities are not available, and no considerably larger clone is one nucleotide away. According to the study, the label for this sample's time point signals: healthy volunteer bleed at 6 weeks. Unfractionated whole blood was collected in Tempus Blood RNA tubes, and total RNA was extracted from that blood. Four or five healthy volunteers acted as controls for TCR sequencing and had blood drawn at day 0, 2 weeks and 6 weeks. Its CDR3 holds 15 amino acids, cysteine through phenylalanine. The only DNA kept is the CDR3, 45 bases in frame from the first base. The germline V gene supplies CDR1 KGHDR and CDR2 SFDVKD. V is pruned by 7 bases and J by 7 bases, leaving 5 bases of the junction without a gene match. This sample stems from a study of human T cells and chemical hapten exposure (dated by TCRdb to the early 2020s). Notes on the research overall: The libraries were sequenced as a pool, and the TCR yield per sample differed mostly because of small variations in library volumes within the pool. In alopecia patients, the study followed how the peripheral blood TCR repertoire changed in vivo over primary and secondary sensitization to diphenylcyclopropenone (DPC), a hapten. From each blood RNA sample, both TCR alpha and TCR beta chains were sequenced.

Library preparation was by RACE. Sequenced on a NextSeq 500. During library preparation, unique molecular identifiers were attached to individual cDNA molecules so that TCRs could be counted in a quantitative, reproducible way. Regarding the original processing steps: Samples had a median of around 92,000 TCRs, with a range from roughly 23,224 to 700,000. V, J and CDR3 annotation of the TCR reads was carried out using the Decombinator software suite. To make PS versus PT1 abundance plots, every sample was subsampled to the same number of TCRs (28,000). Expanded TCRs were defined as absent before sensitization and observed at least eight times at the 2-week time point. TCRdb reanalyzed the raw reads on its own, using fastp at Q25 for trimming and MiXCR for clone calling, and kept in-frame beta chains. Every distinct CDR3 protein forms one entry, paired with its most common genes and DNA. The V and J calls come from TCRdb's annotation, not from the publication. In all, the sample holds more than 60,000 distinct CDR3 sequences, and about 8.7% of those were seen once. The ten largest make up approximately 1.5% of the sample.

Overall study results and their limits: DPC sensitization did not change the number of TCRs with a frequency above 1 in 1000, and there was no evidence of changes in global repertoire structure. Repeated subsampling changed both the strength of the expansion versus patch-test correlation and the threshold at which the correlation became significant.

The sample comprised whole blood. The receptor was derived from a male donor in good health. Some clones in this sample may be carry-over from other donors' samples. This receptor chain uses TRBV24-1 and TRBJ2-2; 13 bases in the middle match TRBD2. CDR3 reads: CATSPGLAGHGELFF. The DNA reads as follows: TGTGCCACCAGCCCGGGACTAGCGGGACACGGGGAGCTGTTTTTT.